This section outlines one TCR beta chain sequence together with its context. The data were obtained in a study of Ad26.COV2.S vaccination and SARS-CoV-2 variants. The assay was immunoSEQ multiplex PCR, and TCRdb's table has in-frame clones only and misses some. Among some 190,000 clones listed, around 88% were seen once. The CDR3 totals 14 residues. CDR1 and CDR2 (germline): SGHTA, FQGNSA. J was trimmed by 8 bases and V by 3 bases; bases with no gene match: 5. The TCR comes from a human donor who had recovered from COVID-19. Specimen: peripheral blood, collected after recovery from COVID-19. The genes are TRBV7-2 and TRBJ2-2, with 8 bases that match TRBD1. The CDR3 loop reads CASSFDRGRGELFF. DNA of the CDR3: TGTGCCAGCAGCTTCGACAGGGGAAGGGGGGAGCTGTTTTTT.